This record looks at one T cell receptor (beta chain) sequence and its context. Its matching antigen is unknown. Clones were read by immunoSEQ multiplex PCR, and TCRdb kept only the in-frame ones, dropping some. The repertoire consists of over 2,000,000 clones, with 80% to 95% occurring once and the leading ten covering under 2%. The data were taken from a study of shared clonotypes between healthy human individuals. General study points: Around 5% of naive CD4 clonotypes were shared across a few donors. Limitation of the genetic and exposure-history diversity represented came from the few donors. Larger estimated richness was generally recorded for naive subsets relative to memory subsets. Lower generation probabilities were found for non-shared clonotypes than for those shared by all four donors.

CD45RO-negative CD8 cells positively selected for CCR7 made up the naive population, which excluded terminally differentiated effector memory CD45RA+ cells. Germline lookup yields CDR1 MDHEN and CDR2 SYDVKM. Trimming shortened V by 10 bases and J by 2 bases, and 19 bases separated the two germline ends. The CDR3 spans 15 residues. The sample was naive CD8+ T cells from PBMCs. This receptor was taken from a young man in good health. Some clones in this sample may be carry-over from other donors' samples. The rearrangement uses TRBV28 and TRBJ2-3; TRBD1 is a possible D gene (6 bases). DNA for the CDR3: TGTGCCAACGAGGGGGTCTTCCCTCACACAGATACGCAGTATTTT. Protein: CANEGVFPHTDTQYF. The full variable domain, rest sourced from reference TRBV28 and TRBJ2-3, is DVKVTQSSRYLVKRTGEKVFLECVQDMDHENMFWYRQDPGLGLRLIYFSYDVKMKEKGDIPEGYSVSREKKERFSLILESASTNQTSMYLCANEGVFPHTDTQYFGPGTRLTVL.